The 19 T cell receptor beta chains in this list originate from one sample, sequenced in a study of regulatory T cells in long-lasting Graves disease. In building TCR beta libraries, iRepertoire HTBI primers were used together with Arm-PCR of CDR3 regions. TCRdb passed the multiplex PCR reads through MiXCR, listing each CDR3 protein once. Of more than 400,000 distinct CDR3 sequences listed, about 17% were seen once; the top ten hold approximately 11%. This sample's time point: newly diagnosed GD, antithyroid drugs for less than 3 months. The TCR library was prepared using RNA isolated from PBMCs. These sequences were also reported in another study, on T cells in Graves' hyperthyroidism and ophthalmopathy.

Material: peripheral blood mononuclear cells (PBMCs), obtained at new diagnosis, from a patient treated with antithyroid drugs. These TCRs come from a young woman with Graves disease.

This clonotype was detected only a few times. The V and J genes are TRBV7-2 and TRBJ2-7; 10 bases fit TRBD1. This CDR3 has 15 amino acids. Trimming at V came to 5 bases and at J to 4 bases, leaving 8 bases not matched to a gene. Germline lookup yields CDR1 SGHTA and CDR2 FQGNSA. CDR3 in DNA: TGTGCCAGCAGCCCTTCCCGGGACAGGGGTTACGAGCAGTACTTC. Translating gives CASSPSRDRGYEQYF.

The rearrangement uses TRBV3-1 and TRBJ2-5; 7 nucleotides align to TRBD1. Germline V gene sequence: CDR1 LGHDT, CDR2 YNNKEL (reference sequence). Unmatched junction bases numbered 7, after V lost 3 bases and J lost 3 bases. This CDR3 comprises 15 residues. CDR3 coding DNA: TGTGCCAGCAGCCATTGGGATGACAGGGAAGAGACCCAGTACTTC. As protein: CASSHWDDREETQYF.

This clonotype was seen many times. This chain connects TRBV7-2 to TRBJ2-5; the match to TRBD2 covers 14 bases. The V gene's germline CDR1 is SGHTA and CDR2 FQGNSA. This CDR3 contains 16 residues. Unmatched junction bases numbered 7, after V lost 5 bases and J lost 5 bases. CDR3 nucleotide sequence: TGTGCCAGCAGCATCCCCGGGACTAGCGGGAGTGAGACCCAGTACTTC. Translation gives CASSIPGTSGSETQYF.

In its sample, this clonotype was seen a few times. This chain joins TRBV27 and TRBJ1-4; 7 positions match TRBD1. CDR1 is MNHEY and CDR2 is SMNVEV in the germline V gene (reference sequence). The CDR3 has 14 residues. Losses at the gene ends were 6 bases for V and 7 bases for J; bases not matched to a gene: 8. The CDR3 DNA follows: TGTGCCAGCAGGCTTACAGGGGCGGGTGAAAAACTGTTTTTT. Its protein product is CASRLTGAGEKLFF.

The chain links TRBV6-5 to TRBJ2-1, with D possibly being TRBD1 or TRBD2 (5 bases each). Germline CDR1 and CDR2: MNHEY and SVGAGI. CDR3 length equals 16 residues. The ends were cut back, 4 bases at V and 5 bases at J, with 18 bases in the middle. CDR3 bases: TGTGCCAGCAGTTTCGTTAGCAGAGGGGCAAACAATGAGCAGTTCTTC. Translating it yields CASSFVSRGANNEQFF.

At least ten counts were recorded for this clonotype. The V gene is TRBV6-1, the J gene TRBJ2-1, with D tentatively TRBD2 (5 bases). The CDR3 consists of 13 residues. Trimming took 6 bases from V and 7 from J, leaving 13 bases between them. Germline V gene sequence: CDR1 MNHNS, CDR2 SASEGT. CDR3 sequence (DNA): TGTGCCAGCAGCGCACCCTCGGGGAATGAGCAGTTCTTC. Encoded protein: CASSAPSGNEQFF.

V and J are TRBV3-1 and TRBJ1-4; no clear D. Germline V gene lookup returns CDR1 LGHDT and CDR2 YNNKEL (reference sequence). This CDR3 spans 12 amino acids. Trimming shortened V by 6 bases and J by 7 bases, and 9 bases separated the two germline ends. This CDR3 reads CASRHESEKLFF. DNA for the CDR3: TGTGCCAGCAGGCACGAGAGTGAAAAACTGTTTTTT.

The chain has TRBV19 and TRBJ1-3, with D unresolved. Per germline, CDR1 LNHDA and CDR2 SQIVND (reference sequence). The CDR3 sequence is 14 residues long. Between the trimmed V and J ends, which lost 7 bases and 2 bases, there was a span of 12 bases. CDR3 residues: CASMTLTAGNTIYF. DNA for the CDR3: TGTGCCAGTATGACTCTGACGGCTGGAAACACCATATATTTT.

This clonotype was observed at least ten times. In nucleotides, the CDR3 is TGTGCCAGCAGCTTAAGGGGGGGGTACGAGCAGTACTTC. Encoded protein: CASSLRGGYEQYF. The J gene is TRBJ2-7, the V gene TRBV27, with a weak D call TRBD2 (7 bases). V was pared by 6 bases and J by 4 bases, with 13 bases between. The CDR3 runs 13 residues. Per the germline V gene, CDR1 is MNHEY and CDR2 is SMNVEV (reference sequence).

The rearrangement links TRBV9 to TRBJ2-1; 11 positions match TRBD2. V dropped 2 bases and J dropped 5; count of bases not matched to a gene: 3. The CDR3 runs 15 residues. Germline-derived CDR1 and CDR2 are SGDLS and YYNGEE. CDR3 in DNA: TGTGCCAGCAGCGTGGGGGGACTAGCGGACAATGAGCAGTTCTTC. Protein product: CASSVGGLADNEQFF. The whole variable domain, remainder taken from reference TRBV9 and TRBJ2-1, is DSGVTQTPKHLITATGQRVTLRCSPRSGDLSVYWYQQSLDQGLQFLIQYYNGEERAKGNILERFSAQQFPDLHSELNLSSLELGDSALYFCASSVGGLADNEQFFGPGTRLTVL.

This clonotype came up many times. The chain couples TRBV27 to TRBJ1-1; D not resolved. CDR3 size: 13 residues. Germline V gene sequence: CDR1 MNHEY, CDR2 SMNVEV (reference sequence). The V and J ends lost 2 bases and 5 bases respectively, with 9 bases between them. DNA of the CDR3: TGTGCCAGCAGTTTACCTGGGAGAACTGAAGCTTTCTTT. Its protein product is CASSLPGRTEAFF.

The chain carries TRBV12-3 or TRBV12-4 and TRBJ2-7, with 8 nucleotides matching TRBD1. V shed 3 bases, J shed 1 base, and the junction held 11 bases outside the gene matches. The CDR3 has 17 residues. In nucleotides, the CDR3 is TGTGCCAGCAGTTTGGCGACCGGGACAGGTATTTCCTACGAGCAGTACTTC. Protein product: CASSLATGTGISYEQYF.

This chain uses TRBV18 with TRBJ2-1, with 9 bases matching TRBD2. The CDR3 length is 16 residues. The junction had 5 bases not matched to a gene; V was cut back by 2 bases and J by 3 bases. Per the germline V gene, CDR1 is KGHSH and CDR2 is LQKENI. The CDR3 DNA reads as TGTGCCAGCTCACCATCTCCTAGCGGGAACTACAATGAGCAGTTCTTC. This encodes CASSPSPSGNYNEQFF.

This clonotype was counted between two and nine times. The chain couples TRBV24-1 to TRBJ2-5; 9 bases line up with TRBD2. There are 18 residues in the CDR3. CDR1 is KGHDR, CDR2 SFDVKD, per germline. The junction had 14 bases not matched to a gene; V was cut back by 3 bases and J by 4 bases. The CDR3 region is CATSDAGLATQGGETQYF. For the CDR3, the DNA is TGTGCCACCAGTGATGCAGGACTAGCGACCCAAGGCGGAGAGACCCAGTACTTC.

The chain carries TRBV6-1 and TRBJ1-6; D remains unclear. The V end was cut by 7 bases, the J end by 10 bases, with 14 bases between. The V gene's germline CDR1 is MNHNS and CDR2 SASEGT. The CDR3 covers 13 residues. In DNA, the CDR3 is TGTGCCAGCAACCCGACCCGTGAATCACCCCTCCACTTT. It yields the protein CASNPTRESPLHF.

This clonotype has a count of ten or more. The chain is built from TRBV5-1 and TRBJ1-2, with 8 bases identical to TRBD1. Germline V CDR1 and CDR2: SGHRS, YFSETQ. With 0 bases clipped from V and 8 bases from J, the junction kept 9 bases outside the gene matches. CDR3 length: 15 amino acids. CDR3 DNA: TGCGCCAGCAGCTTGGCCGGAGACAGGGGATACGGCTACACCTTC. As protein: CASSLAGDRGYGYTF.

This clonotype was picked up a small number of times. The rearrangement uses TRBV27 and TRBJ2-7, with D uncertain. V was shortened by 3 bases and J by 3 bases, with 9 bases between the two germline ends. The CDR3 extends over 13 amino acids. Germline-derived CDR1 and CDR2 are MNHEY and SMNVEV (reference sequence). The CDR3 region has the DNA TGTGCCAGCAGTTTTAGCTTTAGCTACGAGCAGTACTTC. The encoded protein is CASSFSFSYEQYF.

This clonotype has only a few counts. The rearrangement uses TRBV2 and TRBJ2-1; the match to TRBD2 covers 13 bases. V dropped 1 base and J dropped 14; count of bases not matched to a gene: 5. Germline CDR1 is SNHLY and CDR2 is FYNNEI. The length of the CDR3 is 14 residues. CDR3 in DNA: TGTGCCAGCAGTGAAGGGACTAGCGGGAGTTCAGAGTTCTTC. Translation: CASSEGTSGSSEFF.

This clonotype was observed many times. The rearrangement joins TRBV15 to TRBJ1-5, with TRBD1 matching 12 bases. This CDR3 spans 16 amino acids. Germline-derived CDR1 and CDR2 are LNHNV and YYDKDF (reference sequence). V shed 3 bases and J 3 bases; nucleotides not matched to a gene: 3. The CDR3 protein is CATSRGQGAINQPQHF. CDR3 bases: TGTGCCACCAGCAGGGGACAGGGGGCCATCAATCAGCCCCAGCATTTT.